The next 17 T cell receptor beta chains were all read from a single sample in a study of blood T cell repertoires in COVID-19. Measured with immunoSEQ multiplex PCR; TCRdb has only the in-frame clones, and not every one. This table holds roughly 60,000 clones, over 75% found once. Sequencing was carried out using peripheral blood. Source of these receptors: a man aged 80 or over with acute or convalescent COVID-19.

The chain recombines TRBV12-3 or TRBV12-4 with TRBJ1-2; TRBD1 agrees at 7 bases. V was clipped by 5 bases and J by 3 bases; unmatched bases: 3. This CDR3 is 13 amino acids long. CDR3 protein: CASSPQGDYGYTF. In DNA form, the CDR3 reads TGTGCCAGCAGTCCCCAGGGGGACTATGGCTACACCTTC.

The V gene is TRBV7-2, the J gene TRBJ2-7; perhaps TRBD2 as D (5 bases). Germline CDR1 reads SGHTA; CDR2 reads FQGNSA. The length of the CDR3 is 13 residues. Trimming cost V 11 bases and J 0 bases, with 14 bases left between them. CDR3 region: CAGEGPDSYEQYF. The CDR3 bases are TGTGCCGGAGAGGGTCCCGACTCCTACGAGCAGTACTTC.

The CDR3 coding sequence is TGCGCCAGCAGCTTGACAGCGGGGGCCTACAATGAGCAGTTCTTC. The encoded protein is CASSLTAGAYNEQFF. The V call is TRBV5-1, the J call TRBJ2-1; TRBD2 matches at 8 bases. Trimming cost V 1 base and J 2 bases; bases outside gene matches: 2. Germline V gene lookup returns CDR1 SGHRS and CDR2 YFSETQ. This CDR3 has 15 amino acids.

Only one count was recorded for this clone. CDR3 sequence (DNA): TGTGCCAGCAGCTTGGGGCCGGGAGAGACCCAGTACTTC. It is translated as CASSLGPGETQYF. The chain joins TRBV5-4 to TRBJ2-5; no definite D call. From germline, CDR1 is SGHNT and CDR2 YYREEE (reference sequence). This CDR3 contains 13 residues. Deletions cut 0 bases from V and 4 bases from J, with 7 bases between.

This chain uses TRBV7-9 with TRBJ1-1; 8 bases are shared with TRBD1. Germline trimming cut 8 bases from V and 0 bases from J; bases unmatched to any gene: 14. Per the germline V gene, CDR1 is SEHNR and CDR2 is FQNEAQ (reference sequence). The length of the CDR3 is 17 residues. The CDR3 spells CASGPRRDRILNTEAFF. The CDR3 DNA reads as TGTGCCAGCGGTCCTAGACGGGACAGGATTTTGAACACTGAAGCTTTCTTT.

This chain joins TRBV3-1 (or the pseudogene TRBV3-2) and TRBJ2-1, with D perhaps TRBD2 (5 bases). Trimming left V 4 bases short and J 6 bases short, with 10 bases between. The germline gives CDR1 LGHDT, CDR2 YNNKEL (reference sequence). This CDR3 has 13 amino acids. CDR3 nucleotides: TGTGCCAGCAGCCCAGACTATGTCAATGAGCAGTTCTTC. Translation gives CASSPDYVNEQFF.

This chain links TRBV12-2 with TRBJ1-6; the table's D call TRBD1 went unverified against the DNA. TRBV12-2 is marked as a pseudogene. This CDR3 region has 20 residues. Here the CDR3 DNA reads TGTGCAAGTCGCTTAGCTCGACAGGGGGATGCGGGATCCTATAATTCACCCCTCCACTTT. Its protein is CASRLARQGDAGSYNSPLHF.

This clone was seen once. V usage is TRBV6-5 and J usage is TRBJ2-1, with 8 bases aligning to TRBD2. The CDR3 loop spans 14 amino acids. Germline-derived CDR1 and CDR2 are MNHEY and SVGAGI. V shed 7 bases, J shed 6 bases, and the junction held 8 bases outside the gene matches. The CDR3 nucleotides are TGTGCCAGCAAGTGGGGCGGGGGGTCCAATGAGCAGTTCTTC. As protein: CASKWGGGSNEQFF.

The chain joins TRBV6-1 to TRBJ2-1; 11 nucleotides align to TRBD2. CDR1 and CDR2 (germline): MNHNS, SASEGT. J was trimmed by 8 bases and V by 3 bases; bases with no gene match: 6. The CDR3 sequence is 15 residues long. The CDR3 bases are TGTGCCAGCAGTGAGAGTAGCGGGGGGGCCGATGAGCAGTTCTTC. This codes for CASSESSGGADEQFF.

The rearrangement links TRBV3-1 (or the pseudogene TRBV3-2) to TRBJ2-1; 10 nucleotides line up with TRBD2. Losses at the gene ends were 2 bases for V and 14 bases for J; bases not matched to a gene: 6. Germline values: CDR1 LGHDT, CDR2 YNNKEL (reference sequence). The CDR3 extends over 13 amino acids. CDR3 DNA sequence: TGTGCCAGCAGCCAAACAGCGGGGGGGGAAAAGTTCTTC. Protein product: CASSQTAGGEKFF.

The rearrangement joins TRBV30 to TRBJ1-1, with a weak D call TRBD1 (5 bases). The CDR3 spans 14 residues. CDR1 is GTSNPN and CDR2 is SVGIG in the germline V gene (reference sequence). Trimming removed 2 bases from V and 1 base from J, with 11 bases in between. The CDR3 protein is CAWSLGVRNTEAFF. The CDR3 region has the DNA TGTGCCTGGAGTCTAGGGGTCCGGAACACTGAAGCTTTCTTT.

This chain joins TRBV6-1 and TRBJ2-7; 7 bases agree with TRBD1. There are 19 residues in the CDR3. CDR1 MNHNS and CDR2 SASEGT come from the germline V gene. V was pared by 3 bases and J by 2 bases, with 19 bases of the junction left unmatched. The CDR3 coding sequence is TGTGCCAGCAGTGACATACACCGATTAGGACAGGCGCCTACCTACGAGCAGTACTTC. It encodes CASSDIHRLGQAPTYEQYF.

A single count supports this clone. V usage is TRBV12-2 and J usage is TRBJ1-3; TRBD1, as called in the table, went unchecked against the DNA. TRBV12-2 is given as a pseudogene. CDR3 length: 20 amino acids. CDR3 DNA: TGTGCAAGTCGCCCGAAACGGCGGTGGGTCAGGGTATGCACTGGAAACACCATATATTTT. It translates to CASRPKRRWVRVCTGNTIYF.

This chain joins TRBV3-1 (or the pseudogene TRBV3-2) and TRBJ1-4; D may be TRBD1 (5 bases). The germline V and J ends were trimmed by 2 bases and 2 bases, with 12 bases remaining between them. CDR1 is LGHDT and CDR2 is YNNKEL in the germline V gene (reference sequence). CDR3 length: 16 residues. CDR3 protein: CASSQTQGGTNEKLFF. As DNA, the CDR3 is TGTGCCAGCAGCCAAACCCAGGGTGGCACTAATGAAAAACTGTTTTTT.

This chain uses TRBV7-8 with TRBJ1-1, with D tentatively TRBD1 (5 bases). CDR3 length: 13 amino acids. V was pared by 6 bases and J by 11 bases, with 19 bases between. CDR1 is SGHVS, CDR2 FQNEAQ, per germline. The CDR3 nucleotides are TGTGCCAGCAGTCAAACCCGAGCGGGGCACGCTTTCTTT. It translates to CASSQTRAGHAFF.

The CDR3 coding sequence is TGCGCCAGCAGCCAAGGAGGCCGGGGGAACTATGGCTACACCTTC. Translating gives CASSQGGRGNYGYTF. The V gene is TRBV4-1, the J gene TRBJ1-2; the D gene is possibly TRBD1 (5 bases). The CDR3 runs 15 residues. In germline, CDR1 is MGHRA, CDR2 YSYEKL. V lost 1 base and J 2 bases, leaving 11 bases between the germline ends.

The rearrangement joins TRBV12-5 to TRBJ1-4; D may be TRBD1 (5 bases). Germline CDR1 LGHNT, CDR2 FRNRAP. The CDR3 has 14 amino acids. Trimming took off 3 bases at V and 6 bases at J, with 11 bases between the two ends. CDR3 region: CASGFSSGDEKLFF. As DNA, the CDR3 is TGTGCTAGTGGTTTTTCCTCGGGGGATGAAAAACTGTTTTTT. The whole variable domain, remainder taken from reference TRBV12-5 and TRBJ1-4, is DARVTQTPRHKVTEMGQEVTMRCQPILGHNTVFWYRQTMMQGLELLAYFRNRAPLDDSGMPKDRFSAEMPDATLATLKIQPSEPRDSAVYFCASGFSSGDEKLFFGSGTQLSVL.